The source of this T cell receptor (beta chain) is a study of Graves' ophthalmopathy and Graves' hyperthyroidism. Moderate-to-severe activity, CAS ≥3, NOSPECS ≥4 and a duration under 3 months were seen in donors with ophthalmopathy. Other autoimmune disease, uncontrolled infection, pregnancy and lactation led to exclusion. Clinical symptoms, serum thyroxine, TRAb, thyroid ultrasound and orbital computed tomography were relied on for diagnosis. The V segment lost 4 bases and the J segment 5 bases; nucleotides outside the gene matches: 10. Germline V gene sequence: CDR1 SEHNR, CDR2 FQNEAQ (reference sequence). This CDR3 is built from 15 residues. Beta-chain TCR CDR3 regions were amplified from RNA transcripts. Scientists carried out first-round RT-PCR using HTBI primers and then a second-round multiplex PCR. Each CDR3 protein gets one entry after TCRdb re-called the multiplex PCR reads with MiXCR. The data hold about 740,000 distinct CDR3 sequences, with around 40% observed a single time.

The sequence was collected from an adult man with Graves' ophthalmopathy. The rearrangement uses TRBV7-9 and TRBJ2-7; 8 nucleotides match TRBD2. The sample was peripheral blood. The CDR3 nucleotides read TGTGCCAGCAGCTCCCCTAGCGGGTTGACGAACGAGCAGTACTTC. Its translation: CASSSPSGLTNEQYF.